A selection of T cell receptor beta chains follows, all from one sample in a study of cytomegalovirus exposure and HLA in healthy donors. Here immunoSEQ multiplex PCR was the method, and the copy in TCRdb shows in-frame clones only, minus some. The profile shows some 20,000 clones, more than 80% of them singletons. Sequencing was carried out using PBMCs. These receptors originate from a human donor in good health. CDR3s include the opening cysteine and the closing phenylalanine or tryptophan.

j_call v_call cdr3_aa
TRBJ2-1 TRBV4-1 CASSPRTSGNYNEQFF
TRBJ1-1 TRBV11-2 CASSLGQAGFDTEAFF
TRBJ2-3 TRBV6-6 CASSYGRGATDTQYF
TRBJ1-4 TRBV5-1 CASSLTVGEEKLFF
TRBJ1-1 TRBV7-9 CASSPPWSTEAFF
TRBJ1-2 TRBV9 CASSVGQGPGENGYTF
TRBJ2-3 TRBV4-3 CASSLIGQSYGTDTQYF
TRBJ1-1 TRBV7-9 CASSSTGTGRSTEAFF
TRBJ2-7 TRBV6-4 CASSRGPGDEQYF
TRBJ2-7 TRBV6-5 CASRPRTGWVYEQYF
TRBJ1-4 TRBV15 CATRGQASTNEKLFF
TRBJ1-4 TRBV4-1 CASSPRGGKLFF
TRBJ2-1 TRBV7-6 CASSLPLRGASNEQFF
TRBJ2-7 TRBV11-2 CASRRTATYEQYF
TRBJ2-7 TRBV19 CASSGTNGSYEQYF
TRBJ2-1 TRBV19 CASSAHRPGNEQFF
TRBJ2-3 TRBV11-2 CASSLDRGLPGTDTQYF
TRBJ1-3 TRBV4-1 CASSQDSGLSFGNTIYF
TRBJ1-5 TRBV27 CASSFRQGSQPQHF
TRBJ1-1 TRBV6-1 CASTHQGTTEAFF
TRBJ2-1 TRBV10-3 CAISESAGGASRGNEQFF
TRBJ2-7 TRBV7-2 CASGFLNYEQYF
TRBJ2-5 TRBV7-2 CASSLIGGAFQETQYF
TRBJ2-3 TRBV6-4 CASSDSLSTGRLDTQYF
TRBJ1-2 TRBV5-1 CASSLDGYGYTF
TRBJ2-5 TRBV30 CAWTGDRVFPKYF
TRBJ2-7 TRBV15 CATSRDQGTGVSYEQYF
TRBJ1-2 TRBV11-2 CASSLDYDRRGDGYTF
TRBJ2-7 TRBV5-5 CASSLGTGNSYEQYF
TRBJ2-1 TRBV29-1 CSVEKASGLTYNEQFF
TRBJ2-7 TRBV6-5 CASRSGLAGEYEQYF
TRBJ2-7 TRBV15 CATSSGSTGSYEQYF
TRBJ1-1 TRBV19 CASTRTAGRTEAFF
TRBJ1-2 TRBV19 CASSQGVGFAITYGYTF
TRBJ1-1 TRBV2 CASSPKGVRGEAFF
- TRBV29-1 CSVEQTAGHEQYF
TRBJ1-2 TRBV30 CAFGGDRGEYGYTF
TRBJ2-1 TRBV5-1 CASSSPGLDYNEQFF
TRBJ2-1 TRBV7-2 CASSLIGGTSSYNEQFF
TRBJ2-7 TRBV5-1 CASSLAGIEQYF
TRBJ1-4 TRBV6-6 CASGDRVANEKLFF
- TRBV18 CASSPGVGQGAYEQYF
TRBJ1-2 TRBV18 CASSSQLRQGKYDGYTF
TRBJ2-7 TRBV25-1 CASTGLGVEQYF
TRBJ2-2 TRBV4-2 CASSSLSGGLAGELFF
TRBJ2-1 TRBV18 CASSKRPLYNEQFF
TRBJ2-1 TRBV6-6 CASKGGRELGYNEQFF
TRBJ1-2 TRBV10-3 CAISREVSYGYTF
TRBJ1-1 TRBV6-5 CASSYYGGRATEAFF
TRBJ2-1 TRBV4-1 CASSHTTGSPYNEQFF
TRBJ2-1 TRBV19 CASSIDWLADNEQFF
TRBJ1-4 TRBV7-9 CASSLEVRPRSEKLFF
TRBJ1-2 TRBV7-2 CASSLIRGGQGTTNYGYTF
TRBJ1-2 TRBV6-1 CASSEATGANYGYTF
TRBJ1-2 TRBV7-2 CASSSGTGVYGYTF